This entry concerns a single TCR beta chain. The specificity of this receptor is unknown. No much larger clonotype is one base removed from it; base qualities were not supplied. This sample was included in a study of cytomegalovirus exposure and HLA in healthy donors (dated by TCRdb to 2015 to 2018). Looking at the study overall: An earlier analysis of more than 550 of the donors reported 276 Gb of sequence data and 95 million to 130 million unique TCR beta sequences obtained from around 190 million T cells. Roughly 290 gigabases of sequencing data and around 80 million unique TCR sequences made up an early release that covered nearly 650 HLA-typed donors. Among the roughly 370 genotyped donors, around 79% belonged to the genetic ancestry cluster associated with self-reported Caucasian donors. The study aimed to test whether signatures of past pathogen exposure could be identified by cataloging public T cell receptors. The study used immunosequencing to profile the T cell repertoires of 666 subjects and linked those repertoires to cytomegalovirus serostatus. A separate validation cohort of some 130 different subjects was used in addition to the roughly 720-subject first cohort. To predict cytomegalovirus infection status, the study brought together high-throughput TCR immunosequencing, statistical association of individual TCRs with disease status, and machine learning. To study patterns of TCR occurrence, a later analysis re-analyzed previously published TCR beta repertoires from around 660 donors and added high-resolution HLA genotyping. In the later analysis, no new phenotypic data were used to find candidate immune exposures; instead, reliance was placed on TCR beta sequences and their occurrence across donors. An earlier analysis of roughly 580 of the donors used high-throughput TCR beta sequencing to judge whether each TCR beta V gene segment behaved as functional or pseudogenic. Alongside the repertoire data, information on donor age, sex, ethnicity and CMV serostatus was compiled. Genome-wide SNP genotypes for about 55% of the roughly 670 donors were used in a later genetic analysis, which treated that subset as a discovery cohort. Every repertoire in the discovery cohort had been generated on one and the same sequencing platform. HLA typing covered class I and class II loci at four-digit resolution. Typing coverage differed by locus: A, B, C, DRB1 and DQB1 were typed in roughly 620-630 donors, DQA1 in roughly 500, DPA1 in around 600, and DPB1 in about 450. Four to six DR-DQ haplotypes were handled as single units for association and clustering, since linkage in the cohort was strong. On average, roughly 200,000 unique TCR beta nucleotide sequences were sequenced per donor among about 400 genotyped donors of the cohort, with roughly 18% of those sequences being non-productive. Overall study outcomes, separate from this receptor: According to a later analysis, parvovirus B19, influenza, CMV and Epstein-Barr virus appeared linked to several top co-occurrence clusters. The classifier was reported to diagnose cytomegalovirus status with high specificity and sensitivity in both the original cohort and the validation cohort. Compared with the roughly 720-donor mean, donors in an Asian-associated ancestry cluster had fewer N-insertions in productive TCRs, according to a later genetic analysis. At a false discovery rate of 0.05, a later analysis linked some 17,000 TCR beta sequences to specific HLA alleles. In a later analysis, most CMV-associated TCR beta chains were found to appear HLA-restricted, with HLA associations seemingly driven largely by CMV exposure. An association between a missense DCLRE1C variant and V-gene and J-gene trimming of TCR beta chains was found in a later genetic analysis and replicated in an independent cohort. CMV serostatus was the only immune exposure information available for the cohort. Because counts were too low, around 18 rarely observed V segments, including chromosome 9 orphons, were left out of the earlier analysis of approximately 500 of the donors. In a later analysis, HLA-associated TCR beta chains showed more clonal expansion and lower generation probabilities than non-associated chains that were equally common. In vitro tests confirmed that three of the cytomegalovirus-associated TCR beta chains recognize cytomegalovirus antigens. A cluster of highly shared sequence variants was judged likely to be a technical artifact of the sequencing pipeline. Assigning TCR associations to individual alleles was difficult when HLA alleles, especially DR and DQ, strongly co-occurred. Only TCR beta chains were sequenced in this cohort, and the absence of alpha or paired-chain data limited detectable features. The study listed approximately 150 TCR beta chains as associated with cytomegalovirus. HLA typing was unavailable for some donors at each locus, so association tests used only the typed subset. The authors suggested that the approach could potentially be generalized to other disease states and immunological phenotypes. In an earlier analysis of approximately 600 of the donors, most TCR beta V segments were observed in productive rearrangements about 87% or about 30% of the time, broadly matching IMGT annotations. Linkage disequilibrium might explain the correlated functional status among segregating V segments, but an unknown experimental factor could not be excluded. Most TCR sequences were observed very rarely across donors, whereas some public TCRs were present in many individuals. A further reported finding was that TCR beta sequences accurately predicted the HLA-A and HLA-B alleles for most subjects in the first cohort. According to a later analysis, TCR association rates differed among HLA loci, with DRB1 alleles showing the most associated TCRs and HLA-C alleles showing the fewest. Presence/absence analyses assumed roughly uniform sequencing depth across donors, an assumption that may not hold.

The library was obtained by the immunoSEQ multiplex PCR assay. A mixture of 60 forward primers for TCR Vbeta segments and 13 reverse primers for TCR Jbeta segments was used in the multiplex PCR. The CDR3 region of rearranged TCR beta genes was amplified from genomic DNA with a multiplex PCR assay. The amplified TCR beta libraries were sequenced on the Illumina HiSeq System as 87-base-pair reads. The source study handled its data this way. Across the roughly 640 repertoires, a later analysis counted some 81 million unique TCR beta chains, 9 million to 14 million of which were shared by at least two donors. Raw reads were error-corrected and collapsed into unique sequences with a nearest-neighbor algorithm that merged closely related sequences to remove PCR and sequencing errors. V, D and J gene segments were assigned by aligning CDR3 sequences to IMGT reference sequences. For a sequence to be retained, a match of at least six nucleotides to both a V gene segment and a J gene segment was required. A rearrangement counted as productive if the CDR3 had no stop codons and remained in frame with V and J, and every other rearrangement counted as non-productive. CDR3 was defined by IMGT convention, running from the second conserved V-encoded cysteine to the conserved J-encoded phenylalanine. The earlier analysis of 587 of the donors excluded sequences that lacked an unambiguous match to a single V gene segment. In an earlier analysis of approximately 550 of the donors, V segments were called functional above 56.7% productive rearrangements and were called segregating when the between-donor standard deviation exceeded 5%. A statistical classification framework was built for diagnosing cytomegalovirus status from the catalog of TCR beta chain sequences. In a later analysis, V and J genes were assigned by comparing TCR nucleotide sequences against IMGT/GENE-DB human TR gene sequences. A later analysis assigned CDR3 sequences and most-parsimonious VDJ recombination scenarios with the TCRdist pipeline. A later analysis defined each TCR beta chain by its CDR3 amino acid sequence plus V-gene family, and excluded reads lacking a unique V-gene family. In a later analysis, around 600 highly shared, low-generation-probability nucleotide sequences were removed to address suspected cross-contamination and a sequencing artifact. A later analysis calculated a clonal expansion index for each public chain from normalized within-repertoire ranks of inferred template counts. In a later analysis, generation probabilities were computed with a VDJ recombination model fitted to out-of-frame rearrangements, and the resulting probabilities were checked against IGoR. In a later analysis, hypergeometric tests were used to score TCR-TCR, TCR-HLA and TCR-CMV co-occurrence, with a repertoire-size bias correction applied to TCR pairs. A later analysis estimated false discovery rates by permuting HLA or CMV assignments 20 times. A later analysis grouped co-occurring TCRs with DBSCAN, adding TCRdist sequence similarity when clustering within HLA-allele-positive subsets. For co-occurrence clustering, repertoires with fewer than 30,000 or more than 120,000 public chains were excluded, along with four to six repertoires with anomalous nucleotide sharing. Here the immuneACCESS table is served through TCRdb, limited to in-frame sequences with V and J called. Missing clones are a known gap in these copies; in checked studies unresolved V genes cover under half, and the rest lacks a known reason. V and J calls and clone size are as listed in that table; D and trimming were resolved from the DNA. For this sample the table gives about 190,000 clones, of which around 82% were detected only once. The top ten hold around 0.26% of the sample.

The cohort comprised 550 to 700 healthy bone marrow donors. At the time of sampling, every cohort member was nominally healthy, though immune exposures that went unrecorded were likely present. The donor was CMV seronegative and was included in the group of about 350 seronegative cohort members. Every donor gave a peripheral blood sample, and the peripheral blood mononuclear cells from that sample were used for TCR beta sequencing. The Qiagen DNeasy Blood Extraction Kit was used to extract genomic DNA from the blood cell samples. Specimen: PBMCs. The clonotype originates from a boy aged 5 to 17 in good health and CMV-seronegative.

The nucleotide sequence is TGTGCCAGCAGCGCTGCGGGGGGGCCTAGCAATGAGCAGTTCTTC. The encoded protein is CASSAAGGPSNEQFF. The chain employs TRBV9 and TRBJ2-1, and TRBD2 aligns with 9 junction nucleotides. The CDR3 contains 15 residues, cysteine and phenylalanine counted. Solely the CDR3 DNA is kept, with 45 bases framed from the first base. The germline V end is reduced by 3 bases and the J end by 6 bases; junction bases left unmatched: 7. Via the germline V gene, CDR1 is SGDLS and CDR2 YYNGEE.